These T cell receptor beta chains were read from a single sample in a study of blood T cell repertoires in COVID-19. Profiling relied on immunoSEQ multiplex PCR, and the TCRdb table lists in-frame clones only, not all of them. The table has about 160,000 clones, around 86% seen once. Specimen: peripheral blood. Source of these receptors: a man aged 70-80 years who had recovered from COVID-19. CDR3s include the opening cysteine and the closing phenylalanine or tryptophan. The D gene is left open where the match is weak. Some rows have no size entry. The others give once, few or many, or a class for an expanded clone.

TRBV19	TRBJ2-1	NA	NA	CASSIGAYSSYNEQFF	TGTGCCAGTAGTATAGGTGCATACTCCTCCTACAATGAGCAGTTCTTC
TRBV18	TRBJ2-3	NA	NA	CASSPPNRDKQYF	TGTGCCAGCTCACCACCGAATCGGGACAAGCAGTATTTT
TRBV5-4	TRBJ1-4	NA	TRBD1	CASSQRQGVATNEKLFF	TGTGCCAGCAGCCAGAGACAGGGAGTGGCAACTAATGAAAAACTGTTTTTT
TRBV5-1	TRBJ2-5	NA	TRBD1	CASRGQGLSQETQYF	TGCGCCAGCAGGGGACAGGGACTCTCCCAAGAGACCCAGTACTTC
TRBV7-8	TRBJ1-5	NA	TRBD1	CANTGTGEQPQHF	TGTGCCAACACCGGGACAGGGGAACAGCCCCAGCATTTT
TRBV29-1	TRBJ1-2	NA	TRBD1	CSVEDLMSRGSNYGYTF	TGCAGCGTTGAAGATCTTATGTCCAGGGGGAGTAACTATGGCTACACCTTC
TRBV4-1	TRBJ2-6	NA	TRBD1	CASSRFGTEVSGANVLTF	TGCGCCAGCAGCCGTTTTGGGACAGAAGTCTCTGGGGCCAACGTCCTGACTTTC
TRBV19	TRBJ2-1	NA	TRBD2	CASSPLAGGANEQFF	TGTGCCAGTAGTCCACTAGCGGGAGGGGCCAATGAGCAGTTCTTC
TRBV18	TRBJ2-5	NA	TRBD2	CASSGGLQETQYF	TGTGCCAGCTCTGGGGGACTACAAGAGACCCAGTACTTC
TRBV6-5	TRBJ1-4	NA	TRBD1	CASSYGDRANEKLFF	TGTGCCAGCAGTTACGGTGACAGGGCTAATGAAAAACTGTTTTTT
TRBV2	TRBJ2-7	NA	NA	CASSAGLAVTYEQYF	TGTGCCAGCAGTGCAGGTCTAGCAGTAACCTACGAGCAGTACTTC
TRBV2	TRBJ2-5	once	TRBD1	CASRETGPQEAQYF	TGTGCCAGCAGAGAGACAGGGCCCCAAGAGGCCCAGTACTTC
TRBV28	TRBJ1-1	NA	TRBD1	CASSVPGQGMEAFF	TGTGCCAGCAGTGTTCCGGGACAGGGGATGGAAGCTTTCTTT
TRBV5-1	TRBJ2-7	NA	TRBD1	CASSFKDRGLYEQYF	TGCGCCAGCAGCTTTAAGGACAGGGGTCTATACGAGCAGTACTTC
TRBV5-1	TRBJ1-1	NA	NA	CASRRQEFTEAFF	TGCGCCAGCAGACGACAGGAGTTCACTGAAGCTTTCTTT
TRBV15	TRBJ2-1	NA	TRBD1	CATSRGGTGVYNEQFF	TGTGCCACCAGCAGGGGAGGGACAGGGGTGTACAATGAGCAGTTCTTC
TRBV5-6	TRBJ2-7	NA	TRBD1	CASSPRAGGYEQYF	TGTGCCAGCAGCCCAAGGGCAGGGGGCTACGAGCAGTACTTC
TRBV18	TRBJ2-1	NA	NA	CASSPLPGSENEQFF	TGTGCCAGCTCACCACTCCCCGGGAGCGAAAATGAGCAGTTCTTC
TRBV11-3	TRBJ2-5	NA	NA	CASSNSDQETQYF	TGTGCCAGCAGCAATAGCGACCAAGAGACCCAGTACTTC
TRBV7-3	TRBJ2-5	NA	TRBD2	CASSPGTSGFETQYF	TGTGCCAGCAGCCCCGGGACTAGCGGGTTTGAGACCCAGTACTTC
TRBV6-5	TRBJ1-5	NA	TRBD1	CASRQGQGTQPQHF	TGTGCCAGCAGGCAGGGACAGGGGACTCAGCCCCAGCATTTT
TRBV19	TRBJ2-7	NA	TRBD2	CASSIQLAGDYEQYF	TGTGCCAGTAGTATTCAGCTAGCGGGGGACTACGAGCAGTACTTC
TRBV21-1	TRBJ1-2	NA	NA	CASSKRGQGYDYGYTF	TGTGCCAGCAGCAAAAGGGGACAGGGATATGACTATGGCTACACCTTC
TRBV10-3	TRBJ1-1	NA	NA	CATGQTNTEAFF	TGTGCAACCGGACAGACGAACACTGAAGCTTTCTTT
TRBV7-9	TRBJ2-1	many	NA	CASSLDREWDEQFF	TGTGCCAGCAGCTTAGATAGGGAGTGGGATGAGCAGTTCTTC
TRBV5-1	TRBJ1-1	NA	NA	CASSLPKMNTEAFF	TGCGCCAGCAGCTTGCCAAAAATGAACACTGAAGCTTTCTTT
TRBV3-1/TRBV3-2	TRBJ2-7	NA	NA	CASSQVQGRAYEQYF	TGTGCCAGCAGCCAAGTCCAGGGCCGTGCCTACGAGCAGTACTTC
TRBV30	TRBJ2-6	NA	NA	CAWDRSSGANVLTF	TGTGCCTGGGACAGGAGCTCTGGGGCCAACGTCCTGACTTTC
TRBV5-1	TRBJ2-3	NA	NA	CASSLVSGAGTDTQYF	TGCGCCAGCAGCTTGGTATCCGGGGCGGGGACAGATACGCAGTATTTT
TRBV7-2	TRBJ2-1	NA	TRBD2	CASRTAGGRFYNEQFF	TGTGCCAGCAGAACAGCGGGAGGGAGGTTCTACAATGAGCAGTTCTTC
TRBV6-1	TRBJ1-2	once	NA	CASSEARGYGYTF	TGTGCCAGCAGTGAAGCGAGAGGCTATGGCTACACCTTC
TRBV5-6	TRBJ2-7	NA	NA	CASSQGHSYEQYF	TGTGCCAGCAGCCAGGGACACTCCTACGAGCAGTACTTC
TRBV19	TRBJ1-1	NA	NA	CASSATGNTEAFF	TGTGCCAGTAGTGCCACAGGGAACACTGAAGCTTTCTTT
TRBV15	TRBJ2-2	NA	TRBD1	CATSRAGQGNTGELFF	TGTGCCACCAGCAGAGCGGGACAGGGAAACACCGGGGAGCTGTTTTTT
TRBV25-1	TRBJ2-2	NA	TRBD2	CASSDWTSGYTGELFF	TGTGCCAGCAGTGATTGGACTAGCGGGTACACCGGGGAGCTGTTTTTT
TRBV3-1/TRBV3-2	TRBJ2-7	NA	NA	CASSQGDTVFYRYEQYF	TGTGCCAGCAGCCAAGGAGACACCGTTTTTTATCGATACGAGCAGTACTTC
TRBV5-1	TRBJ2-5	NA	TRBD1	CASSYRDRGKETQYF	TGCGCCAGCAGCTACCGGGACAGGGGAAAAGAGACCCAGTACTTC
TRBV5-1	TRBJ2-1	few	TRBD2	CASSFLAGVGNEQFF	TGCGCCAGCAGCTTCCTAGCGGGAGTGGGTAATGAGCAGTTCTTC
TRBV5-1	TRBJ2-7	NA	NA	CASSLEAGREQYF	TGCGCCAGCAGCTTGGAGGCGGGGCGCGAGCAGTACTTC
TRBV7-9	TRBJ1-2	NA	NA	CASSAETYGYTF	TGTGCCAGCAGCGCCGAGACATATGGCTACACCTTC
TRBV6-4	TRBJ2-1	few	TRBD1	CASSTTGEGEQFF	TGTGCCAGCAGTACCACAGGGGAAGGTGAGCAGTTCTTC
TRBV28	TRBJ2-1	few	NA	CASSLTGYSYNEQFF	TGTGCCAGCAGTTTAACCGGTTACTCCTACAATGAGCAGTTCTTC
TRBV9	TRBJ1-5	NA	NA	CASSVGFHSNQPQHF	TGTGCCAGCAGCGTAGGTTTCCATAGCAATCAGCCCCAGCATTTT
TRBV5-1	TRBJ2-1	NA	TRBD2	CASSPRGTSGDNEQFF	TGCGCCAGCAGCCCGAGGGGGACTAGCGGCGACAATGAGCAGTTCTTC
TRBV6-8	TRBJ2-3	NA	TRBD2	CASSGLAGARDTQYF	TGTGCCAGCAGTGGACTAGCGGGGGCCCGAGATACGCAGTATTTT
TRBV19	TRBJ2-5	NA	NA	CASSILVRETQYF	TGTGCCAGTAGTATACTGGTACGGGAGACCCAGTACTTC